These T cell receptor beta chains were read from a single sample in a study of shared clonotypes between healthy human individuals. The protocol was immunoSEQ multiplex PCR, while the TCRdb copy is restricted to in-frame clones and leaves out a portion. The sample gives hundreds of thousands of clones, about 74% of which show up once; approximately 1.6% is in the top ten. The sample taken for sequencing was memory CD4+ T cells sorted from blood. These receptors all stem from a woman aged 30 to 39 in good health. Both conserved end residues are part of each CDR3. A D gene is named only where the DNA matches it firmly. Where a row states a size, it is once, few, many or the class of an expanded clone; other rows omit it.

d_gene: -
v_gene: TRBV19
abundance: -
j_gene: TRBJ2-5
CDR3nt: TGTGCCAGTAGCGTGACCCAGGGGAGGAGGGAGACCCAGTACTTC
CDR3aa: CASSVTQGRRETQYF

d_gene: -
v_gene: TRBV19
abundance: -
j_gene: TRBJ1-2
CDR3nt: TGTGCCAGTACCCCCGGGGGAGGGGACTATGGCTACACCTTC
CDR3aa: CASTPGGGDYGYTF

d_gene: TRBD1
v_gene: TRBV4-1
abundance: few
j_gene: TRBJ2-5
CDR3nt: TGCGCCAGCAGCCAAGACGACAGGGGGATGGTTGAGACCCAGTACTTC
CDR3aa: CASSQDDRGMVETQYF

d_gene: TRBD2
v_gene: TRBV5-1
abundance: -
j_gene: TRBJ2-5
CDR3nt: TGCGCCAGCAGCCCCCGGGTGAGGGAGGGTGGAGAGACCCAGTACTTC
CDR3aa: CASSPRVREGGETQYF

d_gene: TRBD2
v_gene: TRBV5-1
abundance: -
j_gene: TRBJ2-3
CDR3nt: TGCGCCAGCAGCCGACTAGCGGGAGGGCCAGATACGCAGTATTTT
CDR3aa: CASSRLAGGPDTQYF

d_gene: TRBD1
v_gene: TRBV11-2
abundance: few
j_gene: TRBJ2-3
CDR3nt: TGTGCCAGCAGCACAAGACAGGGGTGGTTCGTGGCAGATACGCAGTATTTT
CDR3aa: CASSTRQGWFVADTQYF

d_gene: TRBD2
v_gene: TRBV12-5
abundance: few
j_gene: TRBJ2-7
CDR3nt: TGTGCTAGTGGTCCACCTGGGACTAGCGGGAGTAGGTACTACGAGCAGTACTTC
CDR3aa: CASGPPGTSGSRYYEQYF

d_gene: -
v_gene: TRBV29-1
abundance: -
j_gene: TRBJ1-1
CDR3nt: TGCAGCGTGCCTGGGGAAAGGGGCCCACGGTGGGACACTGAAGCTTTCTTT
CDR3aa: CSVPGERGPRWDTEAFF

d_gene: TRBD1
v_gene: TRBV6-1
abundance: many
j_gene: TRBJ1-1
CDR3nt: TGTGCCAGCAGTGAATCCCCCCAGACAGGGGGCTCGTCTTTCTTT
CDR3aa: CASSESPQTGGSSFF

d_gene: -
v_gene: TRBV5-1
abundance: few
j_gene: TRBJ1-2
CDR3nt: TGCGCCAGCAGCCCAGGAGAGGGGAACTATGGCTACACCTTC
CDR3aa: CASSPGEGNYGYTF

d_gene: TRBD2
v_gene: TRBV5-4
abundance: -
j_gene: TRBJ2-7
CDR3nt: TGTGCCAGCAGTCCAGATAGCGGGACCCCATACGAGCAGTACTTC
CDR3aa: CASSPDSGTPYEQYF

d_gene: TRBD2
v_gene: TRBV30
abundance: -
j_gene: TRBJ2-7
CDR3nt: TGTGCCTGGAGTGAGGGGGGGGTGCGGGGGGACGAGCAGTACTTC
CDR3aa: CAWSEGGVRGDEQYF

d_gene: -
v_gene: TRBV5-1
abundance: -
j_gene: TRBJ1-1
CDR3nt: TGCGCCAGCAGCGGAGGGGACCGATCCACTGAAGCTTTCTTT
CDR3aa: CASSGGDRSTEAFF

d_gene: TRBD1
v_gene: TRBV5-1
abundance: -
j_gene: TRBJ2-5
CDR3nt: TGCGCCAGCGGGGACAGGGGTTGGGAGACCCAGTACTTC
CDR3aa: CASGDRGWETQYF

d_gene: -
v_gene: TRBV6-5
abundance: -
j_gene: TRBJ1-4
CDR3nt: TGTGCCAGCAGCATAAGGGATAATGAAAAACTGTTTTTT
CDR3aa: CASSIRDNEKLFF

d_gene: -
v_gene: TRBV27
abundance: -
j_gene: TRBJ2-5
CDR3nt: TGTGCCAGCAGCACCCCAAGGTCGACAGGCCTTCCTTACTTC
CDR3aa: CASSTPRSTGLPYF

d_gene: -
v_gene: TRBV25-1
abundance: -
j_gene: TRBJ1-5
CDR3nt: TGTGCCAGCAGTGGGGACGCGGATAGCAATCAGCCCCAGCATTTT
CDR3aa: CASSGDADSNQPQHF

d_gene: -
v_gene: TRBV28
abundance: -
j_gene: TRBJ1-3
CDR3nt: TGTGCCAGCAGTTTGCCTAGGAGCTCTGGAAACACCATATATTTT
CDR3aa: CASSLPRSSGNTIYF

d_gene: -
v_gene: TRBV25-1
abundance: -
j_gene: TRBJ1-6
CDR3nt: TGTGCCAGCAGTGAGTTGCCTCAGGGAAATAATTCACCCCTCCACTTT
CDR3aa: CASSELPQGNNSPLHF

d_gene: -
v_gene: TRBV10-2
abundance: -
j_gene: TRBJ1-5
CDR3nt: TGCGCCAGCACGGGTTATGGGAATAGCAATCAGCCCCAGCATTTT
CDR3aa: CASTGYGNSNQPQHF

d_gene: TRBD1
v_gene: TRBV7-3
abundance: -
j_gene: TRBJ2-2
CDR3nt: TGTGCCAGTACAGGGGCAAAGAACACCGGGGAGCTGTTTTTT
CDR3aa: CASTGAKNTGELFF

d_gene: -
v_gene: TRBV7-2
abundance: -
j_gene: TRBJ2-2
CDR3nt: TGTGCCAGCAGCTCCCCGACAGGCCTTAACACCGGGGAGCTGTTTTTT
CDR3aa: CASSSPTGLNTGELFF

d_gene: TRBD1
v_gene: TRBV18
abundance: -
j_gene: TRBJ2-7
CDR3nt: TGTGCCAGCTCACCGCGAGGACAGGGGGCGCGGGAAAACTACGAGCAGTACTTC
CDR3aa: CASSPRGQGARENYEQYF

d_gene: -
v_gene: TRBV5-1
abundance: -
j_gene: TRBJ1-4
CDR3nt: TGCGCCAGCAGCTTGGGGGGAACTAATGAAAAACTGTTTTTT
CDR3aa: CASSLGGTNEKLFF

d_gene: -
v_gene: TRBV4-1
abundance: -
j_gene: TRBJ2-3
CDR3nt: TGCGCCAGCAGCCGGTATCCGACCAAGACGGCGCGCGACGATACGCAGTATTTT
CDR3aa: CASSRYPTKTARDDTQYF

d_gene: -
v_gene: TRBV21-1
abundance: -
j_gene: TRBJ1-4
CDR3nt: TGTGCCAGCCCTATACGGATGGGGGCGGAGAGGGAAAAACTGTTTTTT
CDR3aa: CASPIRMGAEREKLFF

d_gene: TRBD2
v_gene: TRBV2
abundance: -
j_gene: TRBJ2-7
CDR3nt: TGTGCCAGCACCGAATTCCAGGGACTAGCGGGAGGCTTGGACGAGCAGTACTTC
CDR3aa: CASTEFQGLAGGLDEQYF

d_gene: TRBD1
v_gene: TRBV6-1
abundance: -
j_gene: TRBJ1-6
CDR3nt: TGTGCCAGCAGAGAACAGGGGAGCTTGGGATCACCCCTCCACTTT
CDR3aa: CASREQGSLGSPLHF

d_gene: -
v_gene: TRBV9
abundance: -
j_gene: TRBJ2-5
CDR3nt: TGTGCCAGCAGCCCCCAGCCGGGACAACAAGAGACCCAGTACTTC
CDR3aa: CASSPQPGQQETQYF

d_gene: TRBD2
v_gene: TRBV25-1
abundance: -
j_gene: TRBJ2-7
CDR3nt: TGTGCCAGCAGCCTCCCGGGACTAGCGACCTACGAGCAGTACTTC
CDR3aa: CASSLPGLATYEQYF

d_gene: -
v_gene: TRBV9
abundance: -
j_gene: TRBJ2-3
CDR3nt: TGTGCCAGCAGCGTAGTAGCGTACACAGATACGCAGTATTTT
CDR3aa: CASSVVAYTDTQYF

d_gene: -
v_gene: TRBV5-1
abundance: once
j_gene: TRBJ1-1
CDR3nt: TGCGCCAGCAGCTTGGCGGGGCTACAGATCATGAACACTGAAGCTTTCTTT
CDR3aa: CASSLAGLQIMNTEAFF

d_gene: TRBD2
v_gene: TRBV10-3
abundance: -
j_gene: TRBJ2-3
CDR3nt: TGTGCCATCAGTGGGGTAGCGGGAGCAGGAGATACGCAGTATTTT
CDR3aa: CAISGVAGAGDTQYF